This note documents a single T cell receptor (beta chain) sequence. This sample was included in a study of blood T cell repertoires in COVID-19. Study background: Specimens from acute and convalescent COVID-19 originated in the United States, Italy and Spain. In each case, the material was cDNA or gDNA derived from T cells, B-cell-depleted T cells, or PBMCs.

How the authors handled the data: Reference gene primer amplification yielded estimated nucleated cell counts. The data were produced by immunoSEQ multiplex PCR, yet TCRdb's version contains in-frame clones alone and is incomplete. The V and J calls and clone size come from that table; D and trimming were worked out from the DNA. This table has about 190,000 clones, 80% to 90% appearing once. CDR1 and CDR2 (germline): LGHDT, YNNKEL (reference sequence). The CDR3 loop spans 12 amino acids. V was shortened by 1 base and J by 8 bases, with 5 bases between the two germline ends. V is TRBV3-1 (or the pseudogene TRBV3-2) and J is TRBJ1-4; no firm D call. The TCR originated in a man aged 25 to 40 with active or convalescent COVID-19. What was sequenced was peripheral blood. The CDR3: CASSQVGEKLFF. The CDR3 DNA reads TGTGCCAGCAGCCAAGTCGGGGAAAAACTGTTTTTT.